The sequence of this TCR beta chain was determined in a study of T cells in Graves' hyperthyroidism and ophthalmopathy (dated by TCRdb to between 2018 and 2020). Regarding the research as a whole: Peripheral blood was collected at initial diagnosis, before any treatment. In over five Graves' hyperthyroidism patients, the study also compared T-cell repertoires from thyroid tissue with T-cell repertoires from blood. A discovery cohort of roughly 96 patients, fewer than 50 with Graves' ophthalmopathy and more than 55 with stable Graves' hyperthyroidism, was used to find distinguishing TCR V-J signatures. After sampling, hyperthyroidism patients received methimazole starting at 30 mg daily, and ophthalmopathy patients received high-dose intravenous methylprednisolone. Whether ophthalmopathy could be predicted prospectively was tested in an independent validation cohort made up of some 20 hyperthyroidism patients plus 17 patients who later progressed to ophthalmopathy. According to the paper, TCR Vbeta CDR3 sequencing was carried out on more than 120 peripheral blood samples, which came from under 50 ophthalmopathy, under 85 hyperthyroidism and about 17 progressor patients. The roughly 90 discovery patients were divided at random into training and test sets in a 7:3 ratio. The investigation overall reported the following: A 13 V-J signature model separated ophthalmopathy from stable hyperthyroidism, with just over 85% sensitivity and roughly 81% specificity in cross-validation and 80%/75% in testing. Most expanded thyroid clonotypes (frequency above 0.001) were also detected in blood, suggesting blood repertoires may reflect thyroid immune responses. No statistical method was used to set the sample size in advance, and investigators knew the group allocation. During validation, the model predicted progression to ophthalmopathy a median of approximately six months ahead of onset, with around 71% sensitivity and almost 75% specificity.

This clonotype was found many times. Its recognized antigen is unknown. Base qualities are not recorded, but no much larger clone differs from it by a single base. Stable Graves' hyperthyroidism was defined as the absence of progression to ophthalmopathy over 18 months of follow-up. Hyperthyroidism patients were newly diagnosed, had a disease duration of under 2 months, and were aged 18 to 65 years. Patients with uncontrolled infections, other autoimmune diseases, pregnancy or lactation were excluded. Diagnoses were based on clinical symptoms, serum thyroxine and TRAb, thyroid ultrasound and orbital computed tomography. Ficoll-Paque density gradient centrifugation was used to isolate PBMCs from approximately 10 ml of fresh peripheral blood. Total RNA was extracted with Trizol reagent, and quality was checked on an Agilent 2100 Bioanalyzer. Taken from the germline V gene, the CDR1 and CDR2 loops are SGHAT and FQNNGV. From its cysteine to its phenylalanine, the CDR3 spans 17 amino acids. The only DNA kept is the CDR3, 51 bases in frame from the first base. Trimming accounts for 8 bases at V and 7 bases at J, while the number of junction bases matched to no gene is 18.

The TCR beta CDR3 regions were amplified from the RNA transcripts. The TCR CDR3 was subjected to a first round of RT-PCR using the HTBI primer set and the Qiagen OneStep RT-PCR kit. Libraries were constructed in a second round of multiplex PCR, after which size selection and purification were performed. Paired-end sequencing of the libraries was performed with 100 bp reads on an Illumina HiSeq2000. Processing in the source paper ran as follows. SOAPnuke was used to process the raw data, throwing out any read that contained adapters or uncalled bases, had a mean Phred below 15, or lacked an exact constant-primer or identifier match. High-quality paired reads were merged with COPE v1.2.5, and unique nucleotide sequences were defined as clonotypes. MiTCR v1.1 was used to align clonotypes to the IMGT TRBV, TRBD and TRBJ reference segments. The analysis included only V-J combinations with a frequency above 0.0001, which together covered 98% to 99.2% of the repertoires. A TCS score was defined as the ratio of F50 (clonal expansion) to E x V (chaos), with BLOSUM62-based TCRdist applied between CDR3 peptides within each V-J. Welch's t-statistics and random forest reduced approximately 520 V-J features to 13, which were used in a naive Bayes classifier (R e1071). TCRdb handled the public reads itself, with Q25 trimming in fastp and clone calling in MiXCR, and kept productive beta chains. Rows are unified per CDR3 protein, each entry keeping the most common DNA and genes. The V and J calls shown here were made by TCRdb, not taken from the authors' results. Counted in this sample were about 560,000 distinct CDR3 sequences; less than 20% of them appeared once. The ten largest make up under 8% of the sample.

Sequencing input: blood. The clonotype comes from a woman aged 30 to 39 with Graves' hyperthyroidism. The sequence is built from TRBV11-2 and TRBJ2-1, with TRBD2 matching 9 junction bases. The sequenced DNA is TGTGCCAGCTCGAATCGGGGGGGGACTAGCAATATTAATGAGCAGTTCTTC. Translation gives CASSNRGGTSNINEQFF.